This T cell receptor (beta chain) was identified in a study of cytomegalovirus exposure and HLA in healthy donors. Both 60 Vbeta primers and 13 Jbeta primers went into the PCR. In the source study's methods: Later, an analysis found 80 million or so unique TCR beta chains, and some 10 million of these were shared. TCRdb's copy holds only in-frame clones and misses some; the assay was immunoSEQ multiplex PCR. V and J calls and clone size are copied from that table; D and trimming were computed from the DNA. This table holds roughly 120,000 clones, roughly 77% found once. Trimming pared 4 bases from V and 4 bases from J, leaving 11 bases between. Germline V gene lookup returns CDR1 SNHLY and CDR2 FYNNEI. This CDR3 contains 13 residues.

The V gene is TRBV2, the J gene TRBJ2-7, with unresolved D. Sequencing was done on a sample of PBMCs. The sequence was collected from a man aged 25 to 40 in good health and CMV-seronegative. DNA of the CDR3: TGTGCCAGCAGTGTTAACTTACCATACGAGCAGTACTTC. It is translated as CASSVNLPYEQYF.